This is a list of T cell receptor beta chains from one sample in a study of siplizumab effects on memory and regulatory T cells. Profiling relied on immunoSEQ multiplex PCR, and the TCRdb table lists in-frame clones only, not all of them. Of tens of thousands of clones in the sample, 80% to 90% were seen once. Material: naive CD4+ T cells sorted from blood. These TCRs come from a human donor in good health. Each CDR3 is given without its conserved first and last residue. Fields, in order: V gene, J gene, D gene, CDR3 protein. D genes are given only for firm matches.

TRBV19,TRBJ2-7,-,ASSMEGARYEQY
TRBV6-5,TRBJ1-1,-,ASSYYYEGKSEAF
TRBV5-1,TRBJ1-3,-,ASSFGDSGNTIY
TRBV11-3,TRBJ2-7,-,ASSFGKNYEQY
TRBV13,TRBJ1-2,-,ASSRQFYGYT
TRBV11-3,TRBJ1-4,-,ASSSGPSQELF
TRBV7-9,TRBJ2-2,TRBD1,ASSLPGQGRTGELF
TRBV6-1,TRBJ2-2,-,ASSGQSFSNTGELF
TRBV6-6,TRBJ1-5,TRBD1,ASRPDRERPQH
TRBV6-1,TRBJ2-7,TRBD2,ASTKESGAYEQY
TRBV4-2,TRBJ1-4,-,ASSLLEGGEKLF
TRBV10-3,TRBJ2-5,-,AIRPGRQETQY
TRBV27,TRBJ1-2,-,ASSPAQTHPGIGT
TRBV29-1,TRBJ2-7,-,SVFGSYEQY
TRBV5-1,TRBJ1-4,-,ASSIDIGSEKLF
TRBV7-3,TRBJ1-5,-,ASLPQGGNSNQPQH
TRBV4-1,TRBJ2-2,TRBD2,ASSSRVAGENTGELF
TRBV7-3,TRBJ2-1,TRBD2,ASSISGNGNEQF
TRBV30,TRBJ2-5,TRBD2,AWSVSRRTGREGGGPETQY
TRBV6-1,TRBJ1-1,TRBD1,ASRYDRDTEAF
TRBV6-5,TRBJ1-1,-,ASSYSGTKNTEAF
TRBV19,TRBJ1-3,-,ASSTSLTGLRISGNTIY
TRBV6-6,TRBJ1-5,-,ASSYGDQPQH
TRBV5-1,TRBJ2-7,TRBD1,ASSPGDRGAWEQY
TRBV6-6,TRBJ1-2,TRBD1,ASRTGGADYGYT
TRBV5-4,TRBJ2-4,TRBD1,ASSWGQLLAKNIQY
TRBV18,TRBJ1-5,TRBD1,ASSGQGETQPQH
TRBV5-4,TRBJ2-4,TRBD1,ASSPDRGENIQY
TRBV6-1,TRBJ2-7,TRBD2,ASRELAGGRNEQY
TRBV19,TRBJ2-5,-,ASSIGGRGQETQY
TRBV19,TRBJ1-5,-,ASRVGGGDSNQPQH
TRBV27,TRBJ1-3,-,ASSALQSAGNTIY
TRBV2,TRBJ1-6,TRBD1,ASSPTGTNSPLH
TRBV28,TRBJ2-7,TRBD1,ASSRTGQGSYEQY
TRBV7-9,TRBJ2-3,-,ASSLMTGAGTDTQY
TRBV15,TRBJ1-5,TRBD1,ATSGDRDNQPQH
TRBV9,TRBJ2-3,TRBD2,ASSALVAGGLTDTQY
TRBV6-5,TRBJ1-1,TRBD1,ASSYSGTGATEAF
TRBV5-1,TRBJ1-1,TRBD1,ASSFSTGDTEAF
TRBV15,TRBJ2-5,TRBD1,ATSRSDRGPQETQY
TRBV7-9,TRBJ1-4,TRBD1,ASSWVTGGGEKLF
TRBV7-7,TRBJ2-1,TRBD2,ASSRGLAGGQDEQF
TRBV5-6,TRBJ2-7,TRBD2,ASSYLSGRGSYEQY
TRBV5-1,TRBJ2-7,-,ASSVRDSPFVYEQY
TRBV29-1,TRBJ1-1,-,SVGTPNTEAF
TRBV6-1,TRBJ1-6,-,ASSEGTWGSYNSPLH
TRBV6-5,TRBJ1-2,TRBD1,ASARDRGGGYT
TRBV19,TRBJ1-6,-,ASSISAGDNSPLH
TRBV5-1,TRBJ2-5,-,ASGDSRAQY
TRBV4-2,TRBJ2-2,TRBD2,ASTLTSGGTGELF
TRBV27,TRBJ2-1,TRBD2,ASRFFGGGGGEQF
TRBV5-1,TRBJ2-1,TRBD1,ASSLLTGSNEQF
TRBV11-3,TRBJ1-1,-,ASSLAGATEAF
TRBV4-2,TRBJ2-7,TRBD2,ASSQDRTSGREIYEQY
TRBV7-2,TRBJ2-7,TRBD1,ASSPQDRGIYEQY